Listed below are T cell receptor beta chains from one sample, sequenced in a study of vaccination and CD4 T cells after COVID-19. Their antigens remain unidentified. TCRdb processed the PCR reads anew with MiXCR; each CDR3 protein has one entry. This table holds 23,000 or so distinct CDR3 sequences, around 30% found once. The material sequenced was CD4+ T cells from blood, cultured in vitro, taken about 7 months after SARS-CoV-2 vaccination. Receptors originate from a human donor who had recovered from COVID-19. CDR3s include the opening cysteine and the closing phenylalanine or tryptophan. The order of the fields is J gene, clone size, V gene, D gene, CDR3 protein, CDR3 DNA. The D gene is left open where the match is weak. Clone size appears in some rows only: once, few, many, or a class for an expanded clone.

j_call: TRBJ1-6
clone_size: .
v_call: TRBV27
d_call: TRBD1
cdr3_aa: CASSLTGAHNSPLHF
cdr3_nt: TGTGCCAGCAGTTTAACAGGGGCCCATAATTCACCCCTCCACTTT

j_call: TRBJ1-2
clone_size: .
v_call: TRBV28
d_call: .
cdr3_aa: CASSTLRARPNYGYTF
cdr3_nt: TGTGCCAGCTCCACCCTGCGGGCACGGCCTAACTATGGCTACACCTTC

j_call: TRBJ1-5
clone_size: .
v_call: TRBV2
d_call: .
cdr3_aa: CASSEEGGLGQPQHF
cdr3_nt: TGTGCCAGCAGTGAAGAGGGGGGGCTAGGTCAGCCCCAGCATTTT

j_call: TRBJ1-2
clone_size: few
v_call: TRBV2
d_call: .
cdr3_aa: CASTGQVNYGYTF
cdr3_nt: TGTGCCAGCACAGGGCAAGTTAACTATGGCTACACCTTC

j_call: TRBJ2-5
clone_size: few
v_call: TRBV7-6
d_call: TRBD2
cdr3_aa: CASSRLANNQETQYF
cdr3_nt: TGTGCCAGCAGCAGACTAGCGAATAACCAAGAGACCCAGTACTTC

j_call: TRBJ2-6
clone_size: .
v_call: TRBV20-1
d_call: TRBD2
cdr3_aa: CSASIGTSASGANVLTF
cdr3_nt: TGCAGTGCTAGCATAGGGACTAGCGCGTCTGGGGCCAACGTCCTGACTTTC

j_call: TRBJ2-3
clone_size: few
v_call: TRBV29-1
d_call: .
cdr3_aa: CSARPSSTSTDTQYF
cdr3_nt: TGCAGCGCAAGGCCTAGCTCCACGAGCACAGATACGCAGTATTTT

j_call: TRBJ1-1
clone_size: few
v_call: TRBV6-2/TRBV6-3
d_call: .
cdr3_aa: CASSATGPSHAFF
cdr3_nt: TGTGCCAGCAGTGCTACAGGCCCCAGCCACGCTTTCTTT

j_call: TRBJ2-3
clone_size: .
v_call: TRBV7-2
d_call: .
cdr3_aa: CASSLPVTDTQYF
cdr3_nt: TGTGCCAGCAGCTTACCAGTTACAGATACGCAGTATTTT

j_call: TRBJ2-3
clone_size: .
v_call: TRBV27
d_call: TRBD2
cdr3_aa: CASSPGTSGSADTQYF
cdr3_nt: TGTGCCAGCAGTCCCGGGACTAGCGGGAGTGCAGATACGCAGTATTTT

j_call: TRBJ2-7
clone_size: .
v_call: TRBV28
d_call: .
cdr3_aa: CASSQDLYGGYEQYF
cdr3_nt: TGTGCCAGCAGTCAGGACTTATACGGCGGTTATGAGCAGTACTTC

j_call: TRBJ2-1
clone_size: .
v_call: TRBV20-1
d_call: .
cdr3_aa: CSASGSSYNEQFF
cdr3_nt: TGCAGTGCTAGCGGGAGTTCCTACAATGAGCAGTTCTTC

j_call: TRBJ2-3
clone_size: .
v_call: TRBV20-1
d_call: .
cdr3_aa: CSAGGLRAEDTQYF
cdr3_nt: TGCAGTGCTGGGGGTTTGCGGGCCGAAGATACGCAGTATTTT

j_call: TRBJ1-2
clone_size: .
v_call: TRBV2
d_call: TRBD1
cdr3_aa: CASGWDSYGYTF
cdr3_nt: TGTGCCAGCGGATGGGACAGCTATGGCTACACCTTC

j_call: TRBJ2-1
clone_size: few
v_call: TRBV7-9
d_call: TRBD1
cdr3_aa: CASSHRGVSYNEQFF
cdr3_nt: TGTGCCAGCAGCCACAGGGGGGTATCCTACAATGAGCAGTTCTTC

j_call: TRBJ2-3
clone_size: few
v_call: TRBV6-2/TRBV6-3
d_call: TRBD2
cdr3_aa: CASSYPREGADTQYF
cdr3_nt: TGTGCCAGCAGTTACCCGCGGGAGGGAGCAGATACGCAGTATTTT

j_call: TRBJ2-1
clone_size: few
v_call: TRBV7-3
d_call: .
cdr3_aa: CASSLGLPTVNEQFF
cdr3_nt: TGTGCCAGCAGCTTAGGACTCCCGACCGTCAATGAGCAGTTCTTC

j_call: TRBJ2-7
clone_size: .
v_call: TRBV11-2
d_call: .
cdr3_aa: CASSQGRHGYEQYF
cdr3_nt: TGTGCCAGCAGCCAGGGACGGCATGGGTACGAGCAGTACTTC

j_call: TRBJ1-2
clone_size: few
v_call: TRBV15
d_call: TRBD1
cdr3_aa: CATSTTFDRGTGGLAGYTF
cdr3_nt: TGTGCCACCAGCACAACGTTTGATCGAGGGACAGGAGGACTCGCTGGCTACACCTTC

j_call: TRBJ1-1
clone_size: .
v_call: TRBV4-1
d_call: .
cdr3_aa: CASSRDTEAFF
cdr3_nt: TGCGCCAGCAGCAGGGACACTGAAGCTTTCTTT

j_call: TRBJ2-1
clone_size: few
v_call: TRBV7-2
d_call: .
cdr3_aa: CASSFGAARVNEQFF
cdr3_nt: TGTGCCAGCAGCTTTGGAGCGGCGAGGGTGAATGAGCAGTTCTTC

j_call: TRBJ2-7
clone_size: .
v_call: TRBV7-2
d_call: .
cdr3_aa: CASSPKEGRDSHIPEQYF
cdr3_nt: TGTGCCAGCAGCCCAAAGGAGGGTCGGGACAGCCACATCCCGGAGCAGTACTTC

j_call: TRBJ2-7
clone_size: .
v_call: TRBV7-9
d_call: .
cdr3_aa: CASSRAGAPPHEQYF
cdr3_nt: TGTGCCAGCAGCCGGGCCGGGGCGCCTCCCCACGAGCAGTACTTC

j_call: TRBJ1-5
clone_size: medium-sized
v_call: TRBV7-2
d_call: .
cdr3_aa: CASSLAGDNQPQHF
cdr3_nt: TGTGCCAGCAGCTTAGCGGGAGACAATCAGCCCCAGCATTTT

j_call: TRBJ2-1
clone_size: .
v_call: TRBV10-3
d_call: TRBD2
cdr3_aa: CAISEERGDNEQFF
cdr3_nt: TGTGCCATCAGTGAAGAGCGGGGGGACAATGAGCAGTTCTTC

j_call: TRBJ2-7
clone_size: .
v_call: TRBV20-1
d_call: TRBD2
cdr3_aa: CSAPGLAGPYEQYF
cdr3_nt: TGCAGTGCTCCGGGACTAGCGGGACCTTACGAGCAGTACTTC

j_call: TRBJ2-1
clone_size: .
v_call: TRBV6-4
d_call: .
cdr3_aa: CASSDFRVGSKQFF
cdr3_nt: TGTGCCAGCAGTGACTTCCGGGTAGGGTCTAAGCAGTTCTTC

j_call: TRBJ2-1
clone_size: few
v_call: TRBV7-6
d_call: .
cdr3_aa: CASSGGWGAHNEQFF
cdr3_nt: TGTGCCAGCAGCGGAGGGTGGGGGGCCCACAATGAGCAGTTCTTC

j_call: TRBJ2-1
clone_size: few
v_call: TRBV6-2/TRBV6-3
d_call: TRBD2
cdr3_aa: CASSYSTSGEQFF
cdr3_nt: TGTGCCAGCAGTTACTCAACTAGCGGTGAGCAGTTCTTC

j_call: TRBJ2-6
clone_size: few
v_call: TRBV20-1
d_call: .
cdr3_aa: CSARDVGSGANVLTF
cdr3_nt: TGCAGTGCTAGAGATGTAGGCTCTGGGGCCAACGTCCTGACTTTC

j_call: TRBJ1-1
clone_size: few
v_call: TRBV20-1
d_call: .
cdr3_aa: CSLKPMNTEAFF
cdr3_nt: TGCAGCCTGAAGCCAATGAACACTGAAGCTTTCTTT

j_call: TRBJ2-5
clone_size: medium-sized
v_call: TRBV7-2
d_call: .
cdr3_aa: CASSLARGETQYF
cdr3_nt: TGTGCCAGCAGCTTAGCGAGGGGCGAGACCCAGTACTTC

j_call: TRBJ2-5
clone_size: .
v_call: TRBV15
d_call: .
cdr3_aa: CATSRGPRAQETQYF
cdr3_nt: TGTGCCACCAGCAGAGGGCCGAGAGCCCAAGAGACCCAGTACTTC

j_call: TRBJ2-5
clone_size: .
v_call: TRBV20-1
d_call: .
cdr3_aa: CSAADRQETQYF
cdr3_nt: TGCAGTGCTGCCGACAGGCAAGAGACCCAGTACTTC

j_call: TRBJ2-5
clone_size: many
v_call: TRBV20-1
d_call: .
cdr3_aa: CSARDQSRGRETQYF
cdr3_nt: TGCAGTGCTAGAGATCAATCACGGGGCCGAGAGACCCAGTACTTC

j_call: TRBJ2-5
clone_size: few
v_call: TRBV20-1
d_call: TRBD2
cdr3_aa: CSARDSGRETQYF
cdr3_nt: TGCAGTGCTAGGGATAGCGGGAGGGAGACCCAGTACTTC

j_call: TRBJ2-1
clone_size: few
v_call: TRBV7-6
d_call: .
cdr3_aa: CASSRQTSFGNEQFF
cdr3_nt: TGTGCCAGCAGCCGACAGACTAGTTTCGGGAATGAGCAGTTCTTC

j_call: TRBJ1-5
clone_size: .
v_call: TRBV20-1
d_call: TRBD1
cdr3_aa: CSAGRPLTGERQPQHF
cdr3_nt: TGCAGTGCTGGAAGACCCCTAACAGGGGAGAGGCAGCCCCAGCATTTT

j_call: TRBJ2-5
clone_size: few
v_call: TRBV28
d_call: .
cdr3_aa: CASSGRDTGVSAQYF
cdr3_nt: TGTGCCAGCAGCGGTAGGGACACCGGGGTTTCAGCCCAGTACTTC

j_call: TRBJ1-2
clone_size: .
v_call: TRBV7-6
d_call: .
cdr3_aa: CASSPRGPGHYGYTF
cdr3_nt: TGTGCCAGCAGCCCAAGGGGTCCAGGGCACTATGGCTACACCTTC

j_call: TRBJ2-5
clone_size: few
v_call: TRBV28
d_call: .
cdr3_aa: CATGAETQYF
cdr3_nt: TGTGCCACCGGGGCAGAGACCCAGTACTTC

j_call: TRBJ2-5
clone_size: .
v_call: TRBV6-2/TRBV6-3
d_call: TRBD1
cdr3_aa: CATRDREHIQETQYF
cdr3_nt: TGTGCCACTCGGGACAGGGAACACATTCAAGAGACCCAGTACTTC

j_call: TRBJ2-5
clone_size: .
v_call: TRBV28
d_call: .
cdr3_aa: CASTSAAANQETQYF
cdr3_nt: TGTGCCAGCACCTCGGCGGCAGCGAACCAAGAGACCCAGTACTTC

j_call: TRBJ2-7
clone_size: few
v_call: TRBV6-2/TRBV6-3
d_call: TRBD1
cdr3_aa: CASRFETGSVYEQYF
cdr3_nt: TGTGCCAGCAGGTTTGAGACAGGGTCTGTGTACGAGCAGTACTTC

j_call: TRBJ2-7
clone_size: .
v_call: TRBV6-5
d_call: TRBD2
cdr3_aa: CASSFSGKAREQYF
cdr3_nt: TGTGCCAGCAGTTTCAGCGGGAAGGCTCGGGAGCAGTACTTC

j_call: TRBJ1-5
clone_size: .
v_call: TRBV19
d_call: TRBD1
cdr3_aa: CASRRQGYTARSNQPQHF
cdr3_nt: TGTGCCAGTAGGAGACAGGGGTATACTGCGCGTAGCAATCAGCCCCAGCATTTT

j_call: TRBJ2-7
clone_size: few
v_call: TRBV28
d_call: .
cdr3_aa: CASRRDVSYEQYF
cdr3_nt: TGTGCCAGCAGGAGGGACGTCTCCTACGAGCAGTACTTC

j_call: TRBJ1-2
clone_size: .
v_call: TRBV4-2
d_call: .
cdr3_aa: CASSQPGGSRLGYTF
cdr3_nt: TGTGCCAGCAGCCAACCCGGGGGGAGTAGGCTCGGCTACACCTTC